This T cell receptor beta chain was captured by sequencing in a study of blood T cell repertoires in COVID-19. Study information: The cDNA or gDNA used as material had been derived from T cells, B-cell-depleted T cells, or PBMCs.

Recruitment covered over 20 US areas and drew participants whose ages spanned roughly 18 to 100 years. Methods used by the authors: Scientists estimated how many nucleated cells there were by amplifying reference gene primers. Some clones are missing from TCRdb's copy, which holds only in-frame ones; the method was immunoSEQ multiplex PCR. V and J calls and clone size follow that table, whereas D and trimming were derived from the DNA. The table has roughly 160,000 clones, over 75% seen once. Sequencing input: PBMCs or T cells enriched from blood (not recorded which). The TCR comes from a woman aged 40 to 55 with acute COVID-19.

As DNA, the CDR3 is TGTGCCAGCGGGCAGGTCTATGGCTACACCTTC. Translating it yields CASGQVYGYTF. The rearrangement joins TRBV7-9 to TRBJ1-2; D not resolved. CDR1 and CDR2 (germline): SEHNR, FQNEAQ (reference sequence). The V end lost 8 bases, the J end lost 4 bases, and 8 bases lay between the germline ends. This CDR3 is 11 amino acids long.